This T cell receptor (beta chain) was found in a study of response to subunit inactivated influenza vaccine. In its sample, this clonotype was seen a few times. Its antigen remains unknown. Study results and limitations: The authors offered the suggestion that each seasonal influenza vaccination recruits few new T cells.

A single record per CDR3 protein comes from TCRdb applying MiXCR to the RT-PCR reads. There are roughly 460,000 distinct CDR3 sequences in the sample; approximately 10% occur only once, and approximately 12% lies in the top ten. The V gene's germline CDR1 is SEHNR and CDR2 FQNEAQ (reference sequence). V was trimmed by 5 bases and J by 6 bases, leaving 8 bases between them. This CDR3 is built from 13 residues. The sample here was PBMCs from blood, taken roughly 48 days after vaccination. This clonotype was obtained from a man aged 45 to 65 who received an inactivated influenza vaccine. The chain couples TRBV7-9 to TRBJ1-6, with D perhaps TRBD1 (5 bases). CDR3 in amino acids: CASSRDLNSPLHF. The CDR3 region has the DNA TGTGCCAGCAGCCGGGACCTTAATTCACCCCTCCACTTT.